This TCR beta chain derives from a study of T cell repertoires in cytomegalovirus infection. For the study at large: Through public TCR beta signatures, both CMV infection and matching HLA type were indicated. Findings of the study overall: Cumulative frequency of public TCR beta families picked out carriers of CMV plus the relevant HLA. Clonotype analysis showed dominance of the ex vivo response by HLA-C-restricted CMV-specific TCR beta clonotypes.

From the reads, TCRdb called clonotypes with MiXCR, one entry per CDR3 protein. In the table there are around 100,000 distinct CDR3 sequences, 16% of which are singletons. The germline V and J ends were trimmed by 4 bases and 5 bases, with 14 bases remaining between them. Germline CDR1 is SGHTA and CDR2 is FQGNSA. The length of the CDR3 is 14 residues. In this sample, this clonotype turned up many times. Antigen unknown. The sample consisted of PBMCs. This TCR came from a human donor in good health (CMV status not recorded). Some clones in this sample may be carry-over from other donors' samples. V and J are TRBV7-2 and TRBJ1-1; D is possibly TRBD1 (5 bases). CDR3 loop: CASSSKGTRTEAFF. As DNA, the CDR3 is TGTGCCAGCAGCTCGAAGGGGACGAGGACTGAAGCTTTCTTT.